This T cell receptor beta chain was obtained from a study of T cells in localized non-small cell lung cancer. Generated by immunoSEQ multiplex PCR, the TCRdb table keeps only in-frame clones and is missing some. The top ten clones hold about 14% of a sample with approximately 2,000 clones, approximately 25% of them seen once. About this clone: Its cognate antigen is unknown.

The CDR3 runs to 14 residues. Germline loops: CDR1 MNHGY, CDR2 SAAAGT. J lost 8 bases, V lost 5 bases, and 9 bases had no gene match. Study-level findings and limits: Of the top 100 tumor clones, median roughly 60 were in adjacent lung, more than 25 among its top 100. Clonality of T cells reached its maximum in uninvolved adjacent lung, surpassing tumor. A single tumor region was sequenced, leaving heterogeneity possible. Prolonged overall survival went with higher T cell density in the blood.

The sample in question was normal lung tissue next to the tumor, obtained before any cancer treatment. The chain employs TRBV6-8 and TRBJ1-2; TRBD1 matches 9 bases. The origin of this receptor is a female donor aged 60 or older with stage II lung adenocarcinoma. This CDR3 reads CASSRQGGKGGYTF. For the CDR3, the DNA is TGTGCCAGCAGTCGACAGGGGGGCAAAGGAGGCTACACCTTC.